The 8 T cell receptor beta chains below all came from one sample that was sequenced in a study of blood T cell repertoires in COVID-19. Some clones are missing from TCRdb's copy, which holds only in-frame ones; the method was immunoSEQ multiplex PCR. Seen here are roughly 140,000 clones, 85% to 90% observed once, and the top ten hold roughly 10%. Sequenced sample: PBMCs or T cells enriched from blood (not recorded which). These receptors all come from a man aged 55 to 70 who had recovered from COVID-19.

V is TRBV29-1 and J is TRBJ2-5; possible D gene TRBD1, 5 bases. The CDR3 runs 15 residues. Germline loops: CDR1 SQVTM, CDR2 ANQGSEA. Trimming shortened V by 7 bases and J by 1 base, and 19 bases separated the two germline ends. The CDR3 DNA reads TGCAGCGGTGCCCAGTTTTGGGGCACCCAAGAGACCCAGTACTTC. Translating it yields CSGAQFWGTQETQYF.

This sequence joins TRBV4-2 and TRBJ2-7; unclear D gene. From germline, CDR1 is LGHNA and CDR2 YNFKEQ. CDR3 length: 17 residues. The V end lost 4 bases, the J end lost 2 bases, and 21 bases lay between the germline ends. CDR3 sequence: CASSPLPPSANTYEQYF. The CDR3, as DNA: TGTGCCAGCAGCCCCCTCCCCCCCAGTGCCAACACCTACGAGCAGTACTTC.

The chain uses TRBV5-1 and TRBJ2-7; TRBD1 agrees at 7 bases. The CDR3 covers 14 residues. Germline CDR1 is SGHRS and CDR2 is YFSETQ. V lost 4 bases, J lost 2 bases, and 6 bases stayed unmatched. DNA of the CDR3: TGCGCCAGCAGCGGTCGACAGGGAACCTACGAGCAGTACTTC. This sequence encodes CASSGRQGTYEQYF.

This chain connects TRBV6-5 to TRBJ2-2, with 9 bases fitting TRBD2. J lost 3 bases, V lost 6 bases, and 2 bases had no gene match. Germline V gives CDR1 MNHEY, CDR2 SVGAGI. CDR3 length equals 14 residues. The DNA for the CDR3 is TGTGCCAGCAGAGCTAGCGGGGACACCGGGGAGCTGTTTTTT. This sequence encodes CASRASGDTGELFF.

This chain uses TRBV10-1 with TRBJ1-1; D is possibly TRBD1 (5 bases). This CDR3 region has 13 residues. Trimming cost V 6 bases and J 5 bases, with 13 bases left between them. Germline-derived CDR1 and CDR2 are WNHNN and SYGVQD (reference sequence). CDR3 nucleotides: TGCGCCAGCAGCGCCAGGGTAGGAACTGAAGCTTTCTTT. Its protein is CASSARVGTEAFF.

The chain carries TRBV28 and TRBJ2-1; D not resolved. The CDR3 runs to 14 residues. Germline loops: CDR1 MDHEN, CDR2 SYDVKM. V lost 6 bases to trimming and J lost 1 base, with 10 bases between them. CDR3: CASRSGASYNEQFF. CDR3 bases: TGTGCCAGCAGGTCCGGTGCATCCTACAATGAGCAGTTCTTC.

This rearrangement joins TRBV11-2 to TRBJ1-2, with D unresolved. The CDR3 loop spans 14 amino acids. Germline CDR1 and CDR2: SGHAT and FQNNGV. V gave up 1 base and J gave up 7 bases, with 13 bases separating them. The CDR3 region is CASSLGGSGSGYTF. DNA of the CDR3: TGTGCCAGCAGCTTAGGAGGGAGTGGAAGTGGCTACACCTTC.

This clone was seen a single time. The rearrangement uses TRBV6-5 and TRBJ2-1; TRBD2 might be the D (6 bases). With 2 bases removed from V and 0 bases from J, the gap between germline ends came to 11 bases. Germline CDR1 reads MNHEY; CDR2 reads SVGAGI. The CDR3 consists of 16 residues. CDR3 DNA sequence: TGTGCCAGCAGTTACCTAGGCGGGACCTCCTACAATGAGCAGTTCTTC. Its translation is CASSYLGGTSYNEQFF.